Listed here are 21 T cell receptor beta chains from one sample, sequenced in a study of brain T cells in children with intractable seizures. Clones were read by immunoSEQ multiplex PCR, and TCRdb kept only the in-frame ones, dropping some. The sample lists just under 65,000 clones; 90% to 96% were seen once. Sequences were derived from peripheral blood, sampled at surgery. Receptor source: a boy under three years old with focal cortical dysplasia and intractable seizures.

The rearrangement links TRBV15 to TRBJ1-2; D gene ambiguous. Germline V gives CDR1 LNHNV, CDR2 YYDKDF (reference sequence). Trimming stripped 0 bases from V and 4 bases from J, with 12 bases between. The CDR3 is made up of 15 amino acids. CDR3 amino acids: CATSRDRSRAYGYTF. CDR3 nucleotides: TGTGCCACCAGCAGAGATCGTTCCCGGGCCTATGGCTACACCTTC.

The V gene is TRBV27, the J gene TRBJ2-1; D ambiguous. The CDR3 extends over 13 amino acids. V was pared by 4 bases and J by 10 bases, with 14 bases between. Germline V gives CDR1 MNHEY, CDR2 SMNVEV (reference sequence). The CDR3 spells CASSSGRVGEQFF. For the CDR3, the DNA is TGTGCCAGCAGTTCCGGGCGAGTTGGAGAGCAGTTCTTC.

The CDR3 DNA is TGCGCCAGCAGCTTGTGGGGACAGGGGGATTTGTTCACTGAAGCTTTCTTT. As protein: CASSLWGQGDLFTEAFF. The chain has TRBV5-1 and TRBJ1-1, with TRBD1 matching 11 bases. CDR1 and CDR2 from the germline V gene are SGHRS and YFSETQ. The CDR3 has 17 residues. J was trimmed by 4 bases and V by 1 base; bases with no gene match: 9.

This chain connects TRBV7-3 to TRBJ2-5, with D uncertain. CDR1 is SGHTA and CDR2 is FQGTGA in the germline V gene. Trimming shortened V by 1 base and J by 5 bases, and 14 bases separated the two germline ends. This CDR3 has 15 residues. CDR3 loop: CASSLRSLSRETQYF. CDR3 DNA: TGTGCCAGCAGCTTAAGATCCCTCAGTCGGGAGACCCAGTACTTC. The variable domain in full, completed from reference TRBV7-3 and TRBJ2-5, reads GAGVSQTPSNKVTEKGKYVELRCDPISGHTALYWYRQSLGQGPEFLIYFQGTGAADDSGLPNDRFFAVRPEGSVSTLKIQRTERGDSAVYLCASSLRSLSRETQYFGPGTRLLVL.

J is TRBJ1-1 and V is TRBV29-1; TRBD1 aligns across 9 bases. In germline, CDR1 is SQVTM, CDR2 ANQGSEA. V lost 6 bases, J lost 6 bases, and 17 bases stayed unmatched. The CDR3 is 16 residues long. The chain's CDR3 is CSVRRGQGWGAAEAFF. CDR3 DNA: TGCAGCGTCCGACGTGGACAGGGGTGGGGAGCGGCTGAAGCTTTCTTT.

V and J are TRBV29-1 and TRBJ1-5, with D hard to call. Germline V gene sequence: CDR1 SQVTM, CDR2 ANQGSEA. The V and J ends lost 6 bases and 3 bases respectively, with 9 bases between them. The CDR3 length is 12 residues. CDR3 sequence (DNA): TGCAGCGTGTCACAGCCCAATCAGCCCCAGCATTTT. This translates into CSVSQPNQPQHF.

The chain recombines TRBV11-2 with TRBJ1-1, with D perhaps TRBD1 (6 bases). The V end was cut by 8 bases, the J end by 5 bases, with 15 bases between. The germline V gene has CDR1 SGHAT and CDR2 FQNNGV. The CDR3 runs to 13 residues. CDR3 sequence reads: CASYGGGGTEAFF. CDR3 nucleotides: TGTGCCAGCTATGGGGGCGGGGGGACTGAAGCTTTCTTT.

The J gene is TRBJ1-4, the V gene TRBV19; 7 positions match TRBD1. V lost 3 bases, J lost 0 bases, and 4 bases stayed unmatched. This CDR3 spans 16 amino acids. CDR1 is LNHDA, CDR2 SQIVND, per germline (reference sequence). The CDR3, as DNA: TGTGCCAGTAGTATGTGGACAGGCACAACTAATGAAAAACTGTTTTTT. Its translation is CASSMWTGTTNEKLFF.

The chain combines TRBV6-1 with TRBJ2-1; D possibly corresponds to TRBD2 (6 bases). Per the germline V gene, CDR1 is MNHNS and CDR2 is SASEGT. V was trimmed by 3 bases and J by 5 bases, leaving 14 bases between them. The CDR3 has 15 amino acids. CDR3 sequence: CASSEEGEGHNEQFF. In DNA form, the CDR3 reads TGTGCCAGCAGTGAGGAGGGAGAGGGTCACAATGAGCAGTTCTTC.

This clone was observed a single time. The rearrangement uses TRBV4-3 and TRBJ2-1, with 9 bases matching TRBD2. The CDR3 contains 17 residues. V shed 5 bases, J shed 7 bases, and the junction held 15 bases outside the gene matches. Germline loops: CDR1 LGHNA, CDR2 YSLEER. The CDR3 DNA sequence: TGCGCCAGCAGCTCTCCCCGTTTAGCGGGAGATGGTAATGAGCAGTTCTTC. This codes for CASSSPRLAGDGNEQFF.

This clone was observed a single time. The rearrangement uses TRBV18 and TRBJ2-7; 8 bases line up with TRBD2. Germline CDR1 and CDR2: KGHSH and LQKENI. The CDR3 sequence is 15 residues long. V trimming: 1 base; J trimming: 6 bases; junction bases outside the gene matches: 8. The chain's CDR3 is CASSPLTGTRAEQYF. In DNA, the CDR3 is TGTGCCAGCTCACCACTGACCGGGACTAGGGCCGAGCAGTACTTC.

The chain couples TRBV7-2 to TRBJ1-2; D not resolved. Trimming removed 0 bases at V and 4 bases at J, with 6 bases between. The CDR3 consists of 13 residues. Germline V gives CDR1 SGHTA, CDR2 FQGNSA. Here the CDR3 reads CASSLAAAYGYTF. In nucleotides, the CDR3 is TGTGCCAGCAGCTTAGCGGCAGCCTATGGCTACACCTTC.

The rearrangement uses TRBV7-2 and TRBJ2-7, with 9 bases that match TRBD2. The CDR3 contains 14 residues. From germline, CDR1 is SGHTA and CDR2 FQGNSA. V gave up 3 bases and J gave up 3 bases; unmatched junction bases: 3. The CDR3 region is CASSFSGGGYEQYF. In DNA form, the CDR3 reads TGTGCCAGCAGCTTTAGCGGGGGAGGCTACGAGCAGTACTTC.

This sequence joins TRBV7-3 and TRBJ1-2, with D unclear. Trimming shortened V by 0 bases and J by 8 bases, and 16 bases separated the two germline ends. Germline V gene data show CDR1 as SGHTA and CDR2 as FQGTGA. This CDR3 has 15 amino acids. This CDR3 is CASSLTPDTMRGYTF. In DNA form, the CDR3 reads TGTGCCAGCAGCTTAACCCCCGACACCATGAGGGGCTACACCTTC.

In DNA, the CDR3 is TGTGCCAGCAGCGGGAGCACAGATACGCAGTATTTT. As protein: CASSGSTDTQYF. The chain uses TRBV9 and TRBJ2-3; no reliable D call. In germline, CDR1 is SGDLS, CDR2 YYNGEE. The CDR3 consists of 12 residues. V was cut by 3 bases and J by 0 bases, with 2 bases left in between. Together with reference TRBV9 and TRBJ2-3, the CDR3 gives the full variable domain: DSGVTQTPKHLITATGQRVTLRCSPRSGDLSVYWYQQSLDQGLQFLIQYYNGEERAKGNILERFSAQQFPDLHSELNLSSLELGDSALYFCASSGSTDTQYFGPGTRLTVL.

The J gene is TRBJ2-7, the V gene TRBV24-1; D is unclear. The V gene lost 0 bases and the J gene lost 2 bases, with 10 bases spanning the gap. The CDR3 contains 15 residues. Germline V lookup: CDR1 KGHDR, CDR2 SFDVKD. The CDR3 DNA reads TGTGCCACCAGTGATTTGGGCAGTTGGGCCTACGAGCAGTACTTC. Translation: CATSDLGSWAYEQYF.

The V and J genes are TRBV4-1 and TRBJ2-7; 8 bases map to TRBD2. This CDR3 contains 16 residues. J gave up 5 bases and V 1 base, and 10 bases lay outside the gene matches. The germline gives CDR1 MGHRA, CDR2 YSYEKL. The DNA of the CDR3 is TGCGCCAGCAGCCAAGTTGAACTAGCGGAGTGGGACGAGCAGTACTTC. Its protein product is CASSQVELAEWDEQYF.

The V and J genes are TRBV18 and TRBJ2-7; 11 positions match TRBD2. This CDR3 has 15 residues. Germline values: CDR1 KGHSH, CDR2 LQKENI. The V gene end was trimmed by 3 bases and the J gene end by 4 bases; junction bases not matched to a gene: 5. CDR3 loop: CASSPLAGGVYEQYF. In nucleotides, the CDR3 is TGTGCCAGCTCACCCCTAGCGGGAGGAGTGTACGAGCAGTACTTC.

The CDR3 DNA follows: TGTGCCAGCAGCTTGGCGAAGGGGTATGGGGGTGAGCAGTACTTC. The encoded protein is CASSLAKGYGGEQYF. This chain joins TRBV5-4 and TRBJ2-7; tentatively, D is TRBD1 or TRBD2 (5 bases each). Per the germline V gene, CDR1 is SGHNT and CDR2 is YYREEE (reference sequence). The CDR3 is 15 amino acids. Trimming removed 0 bases at V and 7 bases at J, with 17 bases between.

This chain links TRBV28 with TRBJ2-5, with 11 bases matching TRBD2. The CDR3 is made up of 15 amino acids. Looked up from germline, CDR1 is MDHEN and CDR2 is SYDVKM. V lost 7 bases to trimming and J lost 5 bases; unmatched junction nucleotides: 9. The CDR3 reads CASIGILAGGETQYF. CDR3 DNA sequence: TGTGCCAGCATCGGTATCCTAGCGGGAGGTGAGACCCAGTACTTC.

This sequence joins TRBV7-6 and TRBJ1-1, with no clear D. Trimming left V 8 bases short and J 6 bases short, with 19 bases between. Germline V CDR1 and CDR2: SGHVS, FNYEAQ. The CDR3 runs to 14 residues. DNA of the CDR3: TGTGCCAGCGCCACCTCCGGGGAGGGCTCTGAAGCTTTCTTT. This codes for CASATSGEGSEAFF.